This TCR beta chain was sequenced for a study of metastatic and nonmetastatic thyroid tumors. Across the whole study: Repertoires of blood and of tissue (tumor or nodule) from malignant and benign thyroid patients were compared.

The V gene lost 1 base and the J gene lost 2 bases, with 11 bases spanning the gap. The length of the CDR3 is 15 residues. The germline V gene encodes CDR1 MNHNS and CDR2 SASEGT. No patient had received any treatment before thyroid surgery. Study findings and constraints: For both blood and tumor, malignant thyroid tumors reportedly showed significantly higher TCR beta diversity than benign nodules did.

As handled by the study authors: CDR3 was compared across clinicopathological groups, and the resulting differences were used to build a distant-metastasis classifier for papillary thyroid cancer. Through MiXCR, TCRdb re-clonotyped the PCR reads. The V and J calls come from TCRdb's annotation, not from the publication. Of 20,000 to 25,000 clones listed, roughly 12% were seen once; the top ten hold about 24%. This clone has a count of ten or more. Its antigen is unidentified. The specimen sequenced was blood. The clonotype was recovered from a female donor with papillary thyroid cancer or a benign thyroid nodule (not recorded which). Some clones in this sample may be carry-over from other donors' samples. This sequence joins TRBV6-1 and TRBJ1-2; no reliable D call. Written as DNA, the CDR3 is TGTGCCAGCAGTGAAGGAGTAGGGTCGAACTATGGCTACACCTTC. This codes for CASSEGVGSNYGYTF.